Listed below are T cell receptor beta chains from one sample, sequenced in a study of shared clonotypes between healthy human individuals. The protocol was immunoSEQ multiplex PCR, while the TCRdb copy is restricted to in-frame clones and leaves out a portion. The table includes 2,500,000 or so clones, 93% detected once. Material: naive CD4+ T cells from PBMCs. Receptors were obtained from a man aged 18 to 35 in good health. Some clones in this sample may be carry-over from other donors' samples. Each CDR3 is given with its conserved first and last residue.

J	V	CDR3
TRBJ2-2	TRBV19	CATHSGRETGELFF
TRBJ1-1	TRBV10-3	CAISGGALSSSTEAFF
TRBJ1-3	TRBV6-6	CASSYGQGGSGNTIYF
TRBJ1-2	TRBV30	CAWSLGSYGYTF
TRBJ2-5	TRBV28	CASRTGGEGETQYF
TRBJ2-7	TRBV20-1	CSASASYEQYF
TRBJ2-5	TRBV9	CASSVASGAGGETQYF
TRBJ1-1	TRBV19	CASKPPPGQGFENTEAFF
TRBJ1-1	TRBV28	CASSSGGGPNTEAFF
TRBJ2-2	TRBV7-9	CASSYPSRTGAGELFF
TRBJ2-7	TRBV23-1	CASSQARGGADYEQYF
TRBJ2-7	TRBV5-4	CASSSSVNSYEQYF
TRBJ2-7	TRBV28	CASSLWAGGVYEQYF
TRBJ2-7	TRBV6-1	CASRGGQGPSYEQYF
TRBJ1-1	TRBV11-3	CASKEGQPNTEAFF
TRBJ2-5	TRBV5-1	CASILAGGYQETQYF
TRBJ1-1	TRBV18	CASSLTTGSNTEAFF
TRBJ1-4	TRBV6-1	CASRRESTNEKLFF
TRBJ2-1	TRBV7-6	CASSLMGGIKVQFF
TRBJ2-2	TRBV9	CASSVDPAGTGELFF
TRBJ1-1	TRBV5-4	CASSFAGNTEAFF
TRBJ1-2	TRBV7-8	CASSLEGTYGYTF
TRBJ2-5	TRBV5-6	CASSFTRVQETQYF
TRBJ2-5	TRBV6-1	CASTWDRGLETQYF
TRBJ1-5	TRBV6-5	CASRVGSHQQAQHF
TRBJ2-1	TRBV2	CASIWGPSSNEQFF
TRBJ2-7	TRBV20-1	CSAPGPYEQYF
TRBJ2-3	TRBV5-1	CASRSRRREGSTDTQYF
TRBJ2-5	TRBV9	CASSTRPGEQETQYF
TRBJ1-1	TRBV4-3	CASSQDARGGTEAFF
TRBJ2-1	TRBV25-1	CASSGAGWAGYEQFF
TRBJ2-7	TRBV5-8	CASSGYGGGGTYEQYF
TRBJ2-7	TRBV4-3	CASSQDRSAWYEQYF
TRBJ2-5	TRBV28	CASSLWQGRETQYF
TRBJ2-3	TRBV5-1	CASRPPTGGPDTQYF
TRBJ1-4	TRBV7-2	CASSSRQGAGEKLFF
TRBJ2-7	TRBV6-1	CASSRDRVEQYF
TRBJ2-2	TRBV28	CALPEGLSTGELFF
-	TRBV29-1	CSVEEGQGTYEQYF
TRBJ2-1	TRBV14	CASSRVVTSGDYNEQFF
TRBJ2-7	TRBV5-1	CASSSGTSGRGGEQYF
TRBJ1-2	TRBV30	CAWSPPGHPTNYGYTF
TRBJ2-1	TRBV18	CASSPRKGRSLPLYNEQFF
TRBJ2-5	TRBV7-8	CASSLAGLAGVGQETQYF
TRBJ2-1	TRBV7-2	CASSGKGTSRYNEQFF
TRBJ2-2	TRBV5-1	CASSLDGENTGELFF
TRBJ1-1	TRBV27	CASSYLGVQGGNTEAFF
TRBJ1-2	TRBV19	CASKTWDYGYTF
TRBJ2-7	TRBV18	CASSPPALPREQYF
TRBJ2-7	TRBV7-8	CASSLALRQREIEQYF